These T cell receptor beta chains were read from a single sample in a study of human versus mouse CDR3 diversity and MHC coevolution. Sequenced by immunoSEQ multiplex PCR; TCRdb stores in-frame clones only, minus some. In the table there are around 74,000 clones, under 95% of which are singletons. Sample: naive CD4+ T cells from blood. Receptor source: a person aged 25 to 75 in good health. Each CDR3 is given with its conserved first and last residue. The order of the fields is D gene, J gene, clone size, V gene, CDR3 DNA, CDR3 protein. The D gene is left open where the match is weak. Size values are once, few and many counts, or a class for expanded clones, and some rows have none.

TRBD1,TRBJ1-1,once,TRBV5-1,TGCGCCAGCAGCGGAGGCCTCAGGGGGACTGAAGCTTTCTTT,CASSGGLRGTEAFF
-,TRBJ2-7,-,TRBV6-6,TGTGCCAGCAGCTTTGGGAGCCTGAGCTCCTACGAGCAGTACTTC,CASSFGSLSSYEQYF
TRBD2,TRBJ2-3,-,TRBV4-1,TGCGCCAGCAGCCAAATCGTACTAGCGGGAGGGCGGGACACAGATACGCAGTATTTT,CASSQIVLAGGRDTDTQYF
TRBD2,TRBJ2-7,-,TRBV6-5,TGTGCCAGCAGGCCCGGGACTAGCGGCTCCTACGAGCAGTACTTC,CASRPGTSGSYEQYF
TRBD2,TRBJ2-2,-,TRBV5-1,TGCGCCAGCAGCCTCAATCTAGCGGGGGACACCGGGGAGCTGTTTTTT,CASSLNLAGDTGELFF
TRBD2,TRBJ2-1,-,TRBV28,TGTGCCAGCAGTTTACTGCGGGGGGGCCCCGGGGAGCAGTTCTTC,CASSLLRGGPGEQFF
-,TRBJ2-2,-,TRBV28,TGTGCCAGCAGTCCCGGACAGCCGGACACCGGGGAGCTGTTTTTT,CASSPGQPDTGELFF
-,TRBJ2-4,-,TRBV7-8,TGTGCCAGCAGCTTAAGACTAAATTCGAACATTCAGTACTTC,CASSLRLNSNIQYF
TRBD1,TRBJ2-6,-,TRBV5-4,TGTGCCAGCAGCTTGACGGGACAGGGGCCCGGGGCCAACGTCCTGACTTTC,CASSLTGQGPGANVLTF
-,TRBJ2-1,-,TRBV10-1,TGCGCCAGCAGTCCCGGGACTCTCGAGCAGTTCTTC,CASSPGTLEQFF
-,TRBJ2-7,-,TRBV28,TGTGCCAGCAGGTCCGGGACACTGGTCTACGAGCAGTACTTC,CASRSGTLVYEQYF
-,TRBJ2-1,-,TRBV29-1,TGCAGCGCCTGTAGACGGGAAACCAACAATGAGCAGTTCTTC,CSACRRETNNEQFF
-,TRBJ2-7,-,TRBV18,TGCGCCAGCTCACCTTTTTCAGGGCCCGAGCAGTACTTC,CASSPFSGPEQYF
TRBD1,TRBJ2-7,-,TRBV11-3,TGTGCCAGCAGCTCCGGGACAGGGGGATCGTACGAGCAGTACTTC,CASSSGTGGSYEQYF
-,TRBJ2-5,-,TRBV7-9,TGTGCCAGCAGCTTGGGCGGGACCCAAAAGACCCAGTACTTC,CASSLGGTQKTQYF
TRBD1,TRBJ1-1,-,TRBV6-5,TGTGCCAGCAGACAGGGGGCTGAAGCTTTCTTT,CASRQGAEAFF
TRBD1,TRBJ1-4,-,TRBV5-6,TGTGCCAGCAGCCTCAGGGGGCCTAATGAAAAACTGTTTTTT,CASSLRGPNEKLFF
TRBD2,TRBJ2-3,-,TRBV4-1,TGCGCCAGCAGCCAAGGCAGCGGGAGCCCAGATACGCAGTATTTT,CASSQGSGSPDTQYF
-,TRBJ2-5,-,TRBV2,TGTGCCAGCAGGTGGACTTCCCCAGGACAGTACTTC,CASRWTSPGQYF
-,TRBJ1-6,-,TRBV18,TGTGCCAGCTCACCAGGACAGACCACTAATTCACCCCTCCACTTT,CASSPGQTTNSPLHF
-,TRBJ2-1,-,TRBV4-2,TGTGCCAGCAGCCAACCGGGACTTTGCCCTGACAATGAGCAGTTCTTC,CASSQPGLCPDNEQFF
-,TRBJ2-2,-,TRBV2,TGTGCCAGCAGTGAGGTCAGGAACACCGGGGAGCTGTTTTTT,CASSEVRNTGELFF
TRBD1,TRBJ2-3,-,TRBV2,TGTGCCAGCGGGACAGGGGGCACAGATACGCAGTATTTT,CASGTGGTDTQYF
-,TRBJ2-7,-,TRBV4-2,TGTGCCAGCAGCCAGCACCCCGAATCGGTATACGAGCAGTACTTC,CASSQHPESVYEQYF
-,TRBJ2-7,-,TRBV6-1,TGTGCCACTAGCCTTAGAGCCTACGAGCAGTACTTC,CATSLRAYEQYF
TRBD1,TRBJ2-5,-,TRBV2,TGTGCCAGCAGCGCTGACAGGGGGGAGACCCAGTACTTC,CASSADRGETQYF
-,TRBJ1-3,-,TRBV5-8,TGTGCCAGCAGCTCGCCCGGACTTAGCAGAATTGGAAACACCATATATTTT,CASSSPGLSRIGNTIYF
TRBD2,TRBJ2-1,-,TRBV5-4,TGTGCCAGCAGCTTGTCTAGCGGGGGCAATGAGCAGTTCTTC,CASSLSSGGNEQFF
TRBD2,TRBJ2-5,once,TRBV14,TGTGCCAGCAGCCAAGCCCGCCTAGCGGGAGGTAGACAAGAGACCCAGTACTTC,CASSQARLAGGRQETQYF
-,TRBJ2-7,-,TRBV7-8,TGTGCCAGCAGCCCCCAATTGGAGGGGATATCCTACGAGCAGTACTTC,CASSPQLEGISYEQYF
TRBD2,TRBJ2-2,few,TRBV10-2,TGCGCCAGCAGTGAAACCGGGACTAGCGCATTCACCGGGGAGCTGTTTTTT,CASSETGTSAFTGELFF
-,TRBJ2-7,-,TRBV19,TGTGCCAGTAGTATTGAGGGCGAGGAGTTATACGAGCAGTACTTC,CASSIEGEELYEQYF
-,TRBJ2-1,-,TRBV11-2,TGTGCCAGCAGCTTAGCGGGGGGCCGAGAGTTCTTC,CASSLAGGREFF
TRBD2,TRBJ2-3,-,TRBV6-1,TGTGCCAGCAGTGAAGGAGTAGCGGGGACAGATACGCAGTATTTT,CASSEGVAGTDTQYF
TRBD2,TRBJ2-5,-,TRBV5-1,TGCGCCAGCAGCGGGGGACTAGCGGGAGGCAAAGAGACCCAGTACTTC,CASSGGLAGGKETQYF
-,TRBJ2-3,-,TRBV9,TGTGCCAGCAGCGTAACCGGAGCAGATACGCAGTATTTT,CASSVTGADTQYF
-,TRBJ1-2,once,TRBV19,TGTGCCAGTACCTCGCCGGAGTCGGCGAACTATGGCTACACCTTC,CASTSPESANYGYTF
TRBD2,TRBJ2-7,-,TRBV28,TGTGCCAGCAGTTTATGGTCGGGGGGGCCCTCCTACGAGCAGTACTTC,CASSLWSGGPSYEQYF
-,TRBJ2-3,-,TRBV23-1,TGCGCCAGCAGTCAGGTCTTACGGAGCAAGAGTAAGGGAGTCCCAGATACGCAGTATTTT,CASSQVLRSKSKGVPDTQYF
-,TRBJ2-1,once,TRBV6-5,TGTGCCAGCAGTTACGCCAGCGGGTTATACAATGAGCAGTTCTTC,CASSYASGLYNEQFF
TRBD1,TRBJ2-1,-,TRBV6-6,TGTGCCAGCAGTTACGGGACAGATTACAATGAGCAGTTCTTC,CASSYGTDYNEQFF
TRBD2,TRBJ2-1,once,TRBV5-4,TGTGCCAGCAGCGACACTAGCGGGATGAGGGGTGAGCAGTTCTTC,CASSDTSGMRGEQFF
TRBD1,TRBJ2-7,-,TRBV28,TGTGCCAGCAGCCCGGGACAGAGCTCCTACGAGCAGTACTTC,CASSPGQSSYEQYF
-,TRBJ2-1,-,TRBV27,TGTGCCAGCAGTTCCCACGGGACCTACAATGAGCAGTTCTTC,CASSSHGTYNEQFF
-,TRBJ1-1,-,TRBV15,TGTGCCACCAGCAGGGGAGGGGGAGAACGAGCTTTCTTT,CATSRGGGERAFF
-,TRBJ2-3,-,TRBV20-1,TGCAGTGCTTCTAGCACAGATACGCAGTATTTT,CSASSTDTQYF